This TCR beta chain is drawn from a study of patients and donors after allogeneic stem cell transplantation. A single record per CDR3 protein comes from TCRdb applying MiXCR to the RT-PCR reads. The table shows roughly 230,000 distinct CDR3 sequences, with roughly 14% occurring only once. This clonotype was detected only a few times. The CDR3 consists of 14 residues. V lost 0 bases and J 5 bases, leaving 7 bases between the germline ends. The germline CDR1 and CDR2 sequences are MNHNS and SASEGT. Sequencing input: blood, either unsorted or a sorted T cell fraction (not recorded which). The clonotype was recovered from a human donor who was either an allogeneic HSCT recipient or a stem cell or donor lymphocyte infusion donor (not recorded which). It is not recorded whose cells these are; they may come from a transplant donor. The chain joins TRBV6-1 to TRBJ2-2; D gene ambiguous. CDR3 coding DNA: TGTGCCAGCAGTGAAGCATTAGGGACCGGGGAGCTGTTTTTT. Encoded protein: CASSEALGTGELFF.